This is a list of T cell receptor beta chains from one sample in a study of regulatory T cells in long-lasting Graves disease. TCRdb redid the calling of the multiplex PCR reads with MiXCR, one entry per CDR3 protein. The sample includes some 450,000 distinct CDR3 sequences, 16% of them seen just once. The sample was also linked to a second study, of T cells in Graves' hyperthyroidism and ophthalmopathy.

This specimen was peripheral blood mononuclear cells (PBMCs), taken at new diagnosis, from a patient treated with antithyroid drugs. The receptors come from a woman in her twenties or thirties with Graves disease. Both conserved end residues are part of each CDR3. The order of the fields is J gene, clone size, D gene, V gene, CDR3 DNA, CDR3 protein. The D gene is left open where the match is weak. A clone size is listed for some rows: how often the clone was seen (once, few, many), or a class if it is expanded.

TRBJ2-2 . . TRBV29-1 TGCAGCGTTGAGGTTAGGGGAGAGAACACCGGGGAGCTGTTTTTT CSVEVRGENTGELFF
TRBJ2-4 many . TRBV18 TGTGCCAGCTCAATCCCGGGGGCGGCCAAAAACATTCAGTACTTC CASSIPGAAKNIQYF
TRBJ2-7 . TRBD1 TRBV27 TGTGCCAGCAGTTTATCTGCCTGGTGGGGACAGGGGAACTACGAGCAGTACTTC CASSLSAWWGQGNYEQYF
TRBJ2-1 . TRBD2 TRBV6-2/TRBV6-3 TGTGCCAGCAGTTACGTAGCGGGAGGTGGGGAGCAGTTCTTC CASSYVAGGGEQFF
TRBJ2-7 many . TRBV15 TGTGCCACCAGCACCGCCCTAGACACACACGAGCAGTACTTC CATSTALDTHEQYF
TRBJ1-4 many . TRBV6-2/TRBV6-3 TGTGCCAGCAGTTACAAGGCCAGTAGCGGTGAAAAACTGTTTTTT CASSYKASSGEKLFF
TRBJ2-5 many . TRBV9 TGTGCCAGCAGCGCTGGACAGCGACCTGAGACCCAGTACTTC CASSAGQRPETQYF
TRBJ2-3 . . TRBV7-2 TGTGCCAGCAGCTTAGGTGGGCAGGGCCGCACAGATACGCAGTATTTT CASSLGGQGRTDTQYF
TRBJ1-2 few TRBD1 TRBV11-2 TGTGCCAGCAGCTTCCGGGACAGGGCTTATAACTATGGCTACACCTTC CASSFRDRAYNYGYTF
TRBJ1-3 . TRBD1 TRBV27 TGTGCCAGCAGCCTGACAGGGTTGGCGAACACCATATATTTT CASSLTGLANTIYF
TRBJ2-3 many . TRBV12-3/TRBV12-4 TGTGCCAGCCAGGGATTCACAGATACGCAGTATTTT CASQGFTDTQYF
TRBJ2-7 many . TRBV7-9 TGTGCCAGCAGCTCCCCCGGGACCTACGAGCAGTACTTC CASSSPGTYEQYF
TRBJ2-5 many . TRBV10-3 TGTGCCATCGCCGGGACCCCTCAGACTGAGACCCAGTACTTC CAIAGTPQTETQYF
TRBJ2-3 many . TRBV27 TGTGCCAGCAGTTTATCGGATCCTTCAGATACGCAGTATTTT CASSLSDPSDTQYF
TRBJ2-1 . TRBD2 TRBV20-1 TGCAGTTCACCGGGACTAGCCGAGGTTGAGCAGTTCTTC CSSPGLAEVEQFF
TRBJ2-3 . . TRBV4-2 TGTGCCAGCAGCCCCCACGGAGCGGGCCGCACAGATACGCAGTATTTT CASSPHGAGRTDTQYF
TRBJ2-2 . . TRBV7-2 TGTGCCAGCAGCTTACTCCTCTGGGGGGAGCTGTTTTTT CASSLLLWGELFF
TRBJ2-1 . TRBD2 TRBV14 TGTGCCAGCAGCCAAGTTAAACCGGGACTACCGAGCCCCTACAATGAGCAGTTCTTC CASSQVKPGLPSPYNEQFF